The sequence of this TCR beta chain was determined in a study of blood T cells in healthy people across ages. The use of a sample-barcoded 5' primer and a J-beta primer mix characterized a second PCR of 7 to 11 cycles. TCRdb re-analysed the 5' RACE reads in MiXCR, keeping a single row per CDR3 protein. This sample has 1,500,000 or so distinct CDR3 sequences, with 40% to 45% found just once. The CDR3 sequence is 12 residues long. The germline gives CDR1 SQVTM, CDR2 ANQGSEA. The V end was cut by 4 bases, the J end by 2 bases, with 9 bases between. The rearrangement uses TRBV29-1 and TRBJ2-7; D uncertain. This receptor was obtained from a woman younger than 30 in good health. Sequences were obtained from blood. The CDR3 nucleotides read TGCAGCGTTGTGGCCTCTCCCTACGAGCAGTACTTC. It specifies CSVVASPYEQYF.